Listed below are T cell receptor beta chains from one sample, sequenced in a study of vaccination effects on CD4 cells after COVID-19. The antigens of these receptors remain unknown. Profiled with immunoSEQ multiplex PCR; TCRdb holds only in-frame clones, not every one. This sample has some 52,000 clones; 79% occur once, and the top ten carry 6%. Sequencing used CD4+ T cells from PBMCs cultured with HCoV-OC43 spike peptides, obtained before COVID-19 vaccination. These receptors were collected from a human donor who received a COVID-19 vaccine. Both conserved end residues are part of each CDR3. A D gene is named only where the DNA matches it firmly. Clone size, where shown, is once, few, many, or a class for clones that have expanded.

J | length | D | V | size | DNA | CDR3
TRBJ1-1 | 16 | TRBD1 | TRBV18 | - | TGTGCCAGCTCACCACTGCGGACAGGTCCGAACACTGAAGCTTTCTTT | CASSPLRTGPNTEAFF
TRBJ1-6 | 14 | TRBD1 | TRBV10-2 | - | TGCGCCAGCATACCGGGACAGGGGTTTTCACCCCTCCACTTT | CASIPGQGFSPLHF
TRBJ2-3 | 19 | TRBD2 | TRBV10-3 | - | TGTGCCATCAGTGATTCGGGACTAGCGGGGCAAACTAGCACAGATACGCAGTATTTT | CAISDSGLAGQTSTDTQYF
TRBJ2-5 | 11 | - | TRBV10-3 | - | TGTGCCATCAGTACCCAAGAGACCCAGTACTTC | CAISTQETQYF
TRBJ1-6 | 12 | - | TRBV12-3/TRBV12-4 | - | TGTGCCAGCAGTTTTCATAGATCACCCCTCCACTTT | CASSFHRSPLHF
TRBJ1-6 | 16 | - | TRBV2 | - | TGTGCCAGCAGTGAATTGGGACGGGGAACCAATTCACCCCTCCACTTT | CASSELGRGTNSPLHF
TRBJ1-6 | 15 | TRBD1 | TRBV9 | - | TGTGCCAGCAGCCCCCAGGGACAGGGTGATTCACCCCTCCACTTT | CASSPQGQGDSPLHF
TRBJ1-2 | 16 | TRBD1 | TRBV28 | once | TGTGCCAGCAGACCTCCTCCACGGGACAGCTATTATGGCTACACCTTC | CASRPPPRDSYYGYTF
TRBJ2-1 | 14 | - | TRBV9 | - | TGTGCCAGCAGCGTAGTCGTCCAAAGCGGAGAGCAGTTCTTC | CASSVVVQSGEQFF
TRBJ1-1 | 14 | - | TRBV14 | - | TGTGCCAGCAGCCAGGTCAGGGTGGACACTGAAGCTTTCTTT | CASSQVRVDTEAFF
TRBJ2-2 | 11 | - | TRBV9 | - | TGTGCCAGCAGCGGAAAGAAGGAGCTGTTTTTT | CASSGKKELFF
TRBJ1-5 | 13 | TRBD1 | TRBV6-5 | - | TGTGCCAGACTACAGGGGGCGTATCAGCCCCAGCATTTT | CARLQGAYQPQHF
TRBJ1-1 | 14 | - | TRBV5-1 | - | TGCGCCAGCAGCTTCCGGGGGCTGGACACTGAAGCTTTCTTT | CASSFRGLDTEAFF
TRBJ2-3 | 14 | - | TRBV2 | - | TGTGCCAGCAGTGTACAGCGGACCACAGATACGCAGTATTTT | CASSVQRTTDTQYF
TRBJ2-3 | 16 | TRBD2 | TRBV5-1 | - | TGCGCCAGCAGCTTGGTGGCTAGCGGGGGTACAGATACGCAGTATTTT | CASSLVASGGTDTQYF
TRBJ2-3 | 13 | - | TRBV27 | - | TGTGCCAGCAGTTTTCGTTATTCAGATACGCAGTATTTT | CASSFRYSDTQYF